This T cell receptor beta chain was sequenced for a study of T cell responses to AZD1222 COVID-19 vaccine. Concerning this clone itself: Its specificity is unknown.

Assay: immunoSEQ multiplex PCR; the TCRdb copy retains only in-frame clones and omits some. The sample consists of about 150,000 clones, 90% of them appearing once. General observations from the study: Close to half of all spike-specific TCRs reportedly target regions of the variants that are unmutated.

Trimming stripped 1 base from V and 3 bases from J, with 10 bases between. Germline V gene lookup returns CDR1 SGHTA and CDR2 FQGNSA. This CDR3 contains 14 residues. This receptor was obtained from an adult in good health. The gene calls are TRBV7-2 and TRBJ2-7; D not resolved. Specimen: peripheral blood, collected on day 0 of AZD1222 vaccination. The CDR3 protein is CASSLVVGYYEQYF. Written as DNA, the CDR3 is TGTGCCAGCAGCTTAGTGGTCGGCTACTACGAGCAGTACTTC.